One sample yielded the 27 T cell receptor beta chains listed below, sequenced in a study of cytomegalovirus exposure and HLA in healthy donors. It was with 60 Vbeta and 13 Jbeta primers that the PCR ran. Produced via immunoSEQ multiplex PCR; TCRdb's table is partial and in-frame only. The table lists 100,000 to 150,000 clones, roughly 78% of them singletons. Sequenced input: PBMCs. The receptors stem from a male donor in good health and CMV-seronegative.

This clone was seen once. The CDR3, as DNA: TGCAGCGTCGCACCCGGGACACGGAACACCGGGGAGCTGTTTTTT. It yields the protein CSVAPGTRNTGELFF. The chain is built from TRBV29-1 and TRBJ2-2; possibly TRBD1 for D (6 bases). The V end was cut by 6 bases, the J end by 1 base, with 15 bases between. This CDR3 comprises 15 residues. Germline CDR1 and CDR2: SQVTM and ANQGSEA.

The chain employs TRBV7-6 and TRBJ2-5; D may be TRBD2 (6 bases). CDR1 and CDR2 (germline): SGHVS, FNYEAQ. V lost 5 bases, J lost 4 bases, and 11 bases lay in between. The CDR3 spans 13 residues. CDR3 DNA: TGTGCCAGCAGCCCAGTGGGGGGAGAGACCCAGTACTTC. Translating gives CASSPVGGETQYF.

Note on this clone: Its ends do not fully match the called genes, so a read error is possible. The chain links TRBV7-2 to TRBJ2-4; D is perhaps TRBD1 (5 bases). Germline V gene data show CDR1 as SGHTA and CDR2 as FQGNSA. There are 17 residues in the CDR3. The DNA of the CDR3 is TGTGCCAGCAGCCCAGTTCTGGGGCCTCAAGCCAAAAACAGTCAGTACTTC. Amino acid sequence: CASSPVLGPQAKNSQYF. Full variable domain (remainder filled in from reference TRBV7-2 and TRBJ2-4): GAGVSQSPSNKVTEKGKDVELRCDPISGHTALYWYRQSLGQGLEFLIYFQGNSAPDKSGLPSDRFSAERTGGSVSTLTIQRTQQEDSAVYLCASSPVLGPQAKNSQYFGAGTRLSVL.

The genes are TRBV15 and TRBJ2-6, with TRBD1 matching over 8 bases. Germline assignment: CDR1 LNHNV and CDR2 YYDKDF (reference sequence). With 6 bases clipped from V and 11 bases from J, the junction kept 6 bases outside the gene matches. The CDR3 is 13 amino acids. CDR3 in DNA: TGTGCCACCAGGGAGGCAGGGGGCTACGTCCTGACTTTC. It translates to CATREAGGYVLTF.

There are a few counts of this clone. The chain carries TRBV2 and TRBJ1-5; the match to TRBD1 covers 9 bases. This CDR3 has 15 residues. Germline V CDR1 and CDR2: SNHLY, FYNNEI. The junction had 5 bases not matched to a gene; V was cut back by 6 bases and J by 2 bases. CDR3 sequence (DNA): TGTGCCAGCAGACAAACAGGGGGCGGCAATCAGCCCCAGCATTTT. Translated: CASRQTGGGNQPQHF.

This chain links TRBV11-2 with TRBJ2-6; 7 nucleotides match TRBD1. This CDR3 region has 17 residues. With 4 bases clipped from V and 2 bases from J, the junction kept 8 bases outside the gene matches. Germline V gene data show CDR1 as SGHAT and CDR2 as FQNNGV. The CDR3 spells CASSSDRIFAGANVLTF. The CDR3 coding sequence is TGTGCCAGCAGCTCGGACAGGATCTTTGCTGGGGCCAACGTCCTGACTTTC.

This clone is a singleton in its sample. This sequence joins TRBV5-4 and TRBJ2-5; TRBD2 matches at 8 bases. Germline V gives CDR1 SGHNT, CDR2 YYREEE (reference sequence). The CDR3 totals 15 residues. Trimming at V came to 4 bases and at J to 5 bases, leaving 10 bases not matched to a gene. CDR3 in amino acids: CASSAGGAGTETQYF. CDR3 in DNA: TGTGCCAGCAGCGCGGGGGGAGCGGGGACGGAGACCCAGTACTTC. Looking up the rest from reference TRBV5-4 and TRBJ2-5 gives the full variable domain: ETGVTQSPTHLIKTRGQQVTLRCSSQSGHNTVSWYQQALGQGPQFIFQYYREEENGRGNFPPRFSGLQFPNYSSELNVNALELDDSALYLCASSAGGAGTETQYFGPGTRLLVL.

In DNA, the CDR3 is TGTGCCAGCAGCGTAGTGTGGACAGGTGGCCAAAATGAGCAGTTCTTC. Residues: CASSVVWTGGQNEQFF. The chain couples TRBV9 to TRBJ2-1; 7 nucleotides match TRBD1. This CDR3 spans 16 amino acids. V lost 0 bases, J lost 7 bases, and 10 bases stayed unmatched. Germline loops: CDR1 SGDLS, CDR2 YYNGEE.

In this sample, this clone turned up a few times. This chain uses TRBV19 with TRBJ1-1, with no clear D. Deletions cut 3 bases from V and 5 bases from J, with 10 bases between. Germline V gene sequence: CDR1 LNHDA, CDR2 SQIVND (reference sequence). This CDR3 has 13 amino acids. The CDR3 nucleotides read TGTGCCAGTAGTATCGCCGGGGTAACTGAAGCTTTCTTT. It encodes CASSIAGVTEAFF.

This chain uses TRBV6-1 with TRBJ1-6; 10 bases match TRBD1. Germline V CDR1 and CDR2: MNHNS, SASEGT. The CDR3 contains 15 residues. Trimming at V came to 6 bases and at J to 7 bases, leaving 6 bases not matched to a gene. The CDR3 protein is CASRGQGTRNSPLHF. Here the CDR3 DNA reads TGTGCCAGCAGGGGACAGGGGACGAGGAATTCACCCCTCCACTTT.

The chain is built from TRBV11-2 and TRBJ1-1, with 10 bases lining up with TRBD1. Germline-derived CDR1 and CDR2 are SGHAT and FQNNGV. V lost 2 bases, J lost 0 bases, and 3 bases stayed unmatched. CDR3 length: 16 residues. CDR3 nucleotides: TGTGCCAGCAGCTTACGGGACAGGGGTATGAACACTGAAGCTTTCTTT. Translated: CASSLRDRGMNTEAFF.

To note about this clone: The same CDR3 arises from other DNA sequences in this sample as well. This sequence joins TRBV5-1 and TRBJ2-1; TRBD2 agrees at 7 bases. Trimming removed 4 bases from V and 0 bases from J; junction bases left unmatched: 4. Germline V gene sequence: CDR1 SGHRS, CDR2 YFSETQ. The CDR3 is 15 amino acids. The CDR3 DNA reads as TGCGCCAGCAGCCTCGGGGGGAGCTCCTACAATGAGCAGTTCTTC. The encoded protein is CASSLGGSSYNEQFF.

The chain recombines TRBV7-8 with TRBJ2-3; a weak D match, TRBD1 (5 bases). Looked up from germline, CDR1 is SGHVS and CDR2 is FQNEAQ. The CDR3 is 15 residues long. The V end was cut by 7 bases, the J end by 4 bases, with 18 bases between. The CDR3: CASTPRAGKADTQYF. The CDR3 nucleotides are TGTGCCAGCACCCCCCGGGCAGGGAAGGCAGATACGCAGTATTTT. Full variable domain (rest looked up from reference TRBV7-8 and TRBJ2-3): GAGVSQSPRYKVAKRGQDVALRCDPISGHVSLFWYQQALGQGPEFLTYFQNEAQLDKSGLPSDRFFAERPEGSVSTLKIQRTQQEDSAVYLCASTPRAGKADTQYFGPGTRLTVL.

This chain connects TRBV5-1 to TRBJ2-1; TRBD2 agrees at 10 bases. J lost 8 bases, V lost 0 bases, and 11 bases had no gene match. CDR1 is SGHRS, CDR2 YFSETQ, per germline. The CDR3 sequence is 17 residues long. CDR3 coding DNA: TGCGCCAGCAGCTTGGCCCCTAGCCTAGCGGGAGACCATGAGCAGTTCTTC. Its protein is CASSLAPSLAGDHEQFF. Supplemented by reference TRBV5-1 and TRBJ2-1, the full variable domain reads KAGVTQTPRYLIKTRGQQVTLSCSPISGHRSVSWYQQTPGQGLQFLFEYFSETQRNKGNFPGRFSGRQFSNSRSEMNVSTLELGDSALYLCASSLAPSLAGDHEQFFGPGTRLTVL.

This chain links TRBV5-4 with TRBJ2-7; TRBD2 aligns across 14 bases. In germline, CDR1 is SGHNT, CDR2 YYREEE (reference sequence). The junction had 4 bases not matched to a gene; V was cut back by 1 base and J by 4 bases. This CDR3 region has 16 residues. The CDR3 DNA is TGTGCCAGCAGCTTGACCGGACTAGCGGGGGGTTACGAGCAGTACTTC. Residues: CASSLTGLAGGYEQYF.

This sequence joins TRBV6-4 and TRBJ2-3, with 11 bases aligning to TRBD2. Germline V gene lookup returns CDR1 MRHNA and CDR2 SNTAGT. This CDR3 contains 17 residues. V lost 5 bases, J lost 0 bases, and 7 bases stayed unmatched. CDR3 in amino acids: CASSLLAGGSSTDTQYF. DNA of the CDR3: TGTGCCAGCAGTCTCCTAGCGGGGGGCTCTAGCACAGATACGCAGTATTTT.

V usage is TRBV27 and J usage is TRBJ2-2; D remains unclear. With 6 bases removed from V and 7 bases from J, the gap between germline ends came to 12 bases. Germline V lookup: CDR1 MNHEY, CDR2 SMNVEV (reference sequence). The CDR3 has 13 amino acids. DNA for the CDR3: TGTGCCAGCAGGAACTTCGGTGACGGGGAGCTGTTTTTT. This encodes CASRNFGDGELFF.

The J gene is TRBJ2-7, the V gene TRBV18, with TRBD1 matching 7 bases. The germline V gene encodes CDR1 KGHSH and CDR2 LQKENI. The CDR3 is 15 residues long. The V gene end was trimmed by 3 bases and the J gene end by 3 bases; junction bases not matched to a gene: 8. CDR3 DNA sequence: TGTGCCAGCTCACCCCCGGGACAGCTAGACTACGAGCAGTACTTC. The encoded protein is CASSPPGQLDYEQYF.

CDR3 sequence (DNA): TGTGCCAGCAGCTTAGAACGGTACACAGATACGCAGTATTTT. It is translated as CASSLERYTDTQYF. The chain employs TRBV7-9 and TRBJ2-3, with D hard to call. Trimming removed 1 base at V and 2 bases at J, with 7 bases between. Germline V lookup: CDR1 SEHNR, CDR2 FQNEAQ (reference sequence). The CDR3 runs to 14 residues.

This chain connects TRBV2 to TRBJ2-2, with D possibly matching TRBD2 (6 bases). The germline V gene has CDR1 SNHLY and CDR2 FYNNEI. The CDR3 totals 15 residues. V lost 3 bases to trimming and J lost 7 bases, with 15 bases between them. In nucleotides, the CDR3 is TGTGCCAGCAGTGAGATGAAGCGGGTGGACGGGGAGCTGTTTTTT. Its protein product is CASSEMKRVDGELFF.

J is TRBJ2-1 and V is TRBV4-3; D is perhaps TRBD2 (7 bases). Per the germline V gene, CDR1 is LGHNA and CDR2 is YSLEER. CDR3 length: 14 amino acids. V lost 5 bases to trimming and J lost 3 bases, with 11 bases between them. The DNA of the CDR3 is TGCGCCAGCAGCGAGGGGGGGTACTACAATGAGCAGTTCTTC. Translated: CASSEGGYYNEQFF.

This chain links TRBV18 with TRBJ1-1; a possible D gene is TRBD1 (5 bases). The CDR3 spans 13 residues. CDR1 is KGHSH, CDR2 LQKENI, per germline. The V and J ends lost 3 bases and 5 bases respectively, with 10 bases between them. The CDR3 spells CASSPWGRTEAFF. CDR3 bases: TGTGCCAGCTCACCTTGGGGGAGGACTGAAGCTTTCTTT.

This chain links TRBV11-2 with TRBJ2-7; D perhaps matches TRBD2 (6 bases). The CDR3 has 15 amino acids. Germline values: CDR1 SGHAT, CDR2 FQNNGV. The V end was cut by 4 bases, the J end by 3 bases, with 16 bases between. The CDR3 DNA sequence: TGTGCCAGCAGCTCCCCTGGGGCGGGAATCTACGAGCAGTACTTC. Its translation: CASSSPGAGIYEQYF.

This chain links TRBV5-1 with TRBJ2-1; 14 nucleotides line up with TRBD2. Germline loops: CDR1 SGHRS, CDR2 YFSETQ. J gave up 6 bases and V 1 base, and 12 bases lay outside the gene matches. This CDR3 region has 19 residues. DNA for the CDR3: TGCGCCAGCAGCTTGCCGACTAGCGGGGGGGCGGTTTTTTTCAATGAGCAGTTCTTC. This encodes CASSLPTSGGAVFFNEQFF.

This clone turned up a few times. The chain uses TRBV6-7 and TRBJ1-1, with 8 bases that match TRBD1. TRBV6-7 is recorded as an ORF, its role being uncertain. There are 17 residues in the CDR3. J lost 4 bases, V lost 4 bases, and 14 bases had no gene match. Written as DNA, the CDR3 is TGTGCCAGCAGTTCAGGACAGGGTCCCCCAATGAGCACTGAAGCTTTCTTT. Translating it yields CASSSGQGPPMSTEAFF.

This clone has a handful of counts. The junction departs from germline at one end; a sequencing error may be responsible. V is TRBV7-9 and J is TRBJ2-6; a weak D match, TRBD1 (6 bases). The germline gives CDR1 SEHNR, CDR2 FQNEAQ (reference sequence). This CDR3 region has 16 residues. The CDR3 sequence: CASSLGQDSGANGLTF. The CDR3 DNA sequence: TGTGCCAGCAGCTTGGGACAAGACTCTGGGGCCAACGGCCTGACTTTC.

This rearrangement joins TRBV4-2 to TRBJ2-2; possibly TRBD1 for D (6 bases). The germline V gene encodes CDR1 LGHNA and CDR2 YNFKEQ. The CDR3 consists of 16 residues. Deletions cut 5 bases from V and 1 base from J, with 14 bases between. The CDR3 DNA reads TGTGCCAGCAGCACAAGTCTGACAGGGAACACCGGGGAGCTGTTTTTT. Protein: CASSTSLTGNTGELFF.